This T cell receptor (beta chain) is from a study of T cell responses to AZD1222 COVID-19 vaccine. General study findings and limits: Donors, mostly white British, included more females; clonal diversity was possibly underestimated. Repertoire sampling occurred only after the peak T cell response. Nearly half of unique spike-specific TCRs reportedly avoided B.1.351 and B.1.1.7 mutated regions.

On this clone: Its specificity is not known.

Some clones are missing from TCRdb's copy, which holds only in-frame ones; the method was immunoSEQ multiplex PCR. In the table there are 120,000 or so clones, about nine tenths of which are singletons. Per germline, CDR1 SNHLY and CDR2 FYNNEI. The CDR3 length is 13 residues. With V trimmed by 8 bases and J by 2 bases, 6 bases remained unmatched. The TCR comes from an adult in good health. The chain carries TRBV2 and TRBJ2-7; TRBD2 matches 7 bases. This specimen was peripheral blood, taken on day 0 of AZD1222 vaccination. In DNA, the CDR3 is TGTGCCAGCCTAGCGGCGTATGCCTACGAGCAGTACTTC. Amino acids: CASLAAYAYEQYF.